The rows below give T cell receptor beta chains drawn from one sample of a study of Graves' ophthalmopathy and Graves' hyperthyroidism. MiXCR, applied by TCRdb to the multiplex PCR reads, yields one record per CDR3 protein. The sample shows hundreds of thousands of distinct CDR3 sequences, 40% of them seen only once. The sequencing input was peripheral blood. The receptor source for this set is an adult man with Graves' ophthalmopathy. Both conserved end residues are trimmed from each CDR3. The order of the fields is D gene, J gene, V gene, CDR3 protein. A D gene is named only where the DNA matches it firmly.

- TRBJ1-1 TRBV5-1 ASSLEGMEAF
TRBD1 TRBJ1-1 TRBV19 ASKAGQGVASTEAF
TRBD2 TRBJ2-7 TRBV7-2 ASSLQAGAVYEQY
- TRBJ1-4 TRBV10-3 ASSRSGEGEKLF
TRBD2 TRBJ2-7 TRBV15 ATSRGGGSNEQY
- TRBJ1-2 TRBV7-8 VSSLRGGSSANYGYT
- TRBJ2-3 TRBV7-9 ASSLVGTDTQY
- TRBJ1-3 TRBV7-3 ASSPTWGASGNTIY
- TRBJ2-5 TRBV2 ASSLGKGTQY
- TRBJ1-3 TRBV7-9 ASSRDISSGNTIY
TRBD1 TRBJ2-2 TRBV25-1 ASPPRGPGELF
TRBD1 TRBJ2-2 TRBV20-1 SARTGRTGELF
TRBD2 TRBJ2-7 TRBV20-1 SATRASGVKGFVDEQY
- TRBJ1-6 TRBV19 ASRRDRNSPLH
- TRBJ2-2 TRBV7-9 ASSFVDTGELF
TRBD1 TRBJ1-2 TRBV6-4 ASSDSDRGNYGYT
TRBD1 TRBJ1-2 TRBV7-2 ASRVRRDRGDYGYT
- TRBJ1-1 TRBV14 ASLGLTNTEAF
- TRBJ2-7 TRBV10-3 AIGESIAYEQY
- TRBJ2-7 TRBV7-9 ASSLPTVTGEQY
- TRBJ1-2 TRBV7-2 ASSSDREMLYYGYT
- TRBJ1-6 TRBV9 ASNTGYNSPLH
- TRBJ2-7 TRBV29-1 SVSLTYEQY
- TRBJ1-2 TRBV24-1 ATSQAGLGYT
- TRBJ2-7 TRBV2 ASTEQVNSYEQY
- TRBJ2-5 TRBV11-3 ASSLRGGEAQY